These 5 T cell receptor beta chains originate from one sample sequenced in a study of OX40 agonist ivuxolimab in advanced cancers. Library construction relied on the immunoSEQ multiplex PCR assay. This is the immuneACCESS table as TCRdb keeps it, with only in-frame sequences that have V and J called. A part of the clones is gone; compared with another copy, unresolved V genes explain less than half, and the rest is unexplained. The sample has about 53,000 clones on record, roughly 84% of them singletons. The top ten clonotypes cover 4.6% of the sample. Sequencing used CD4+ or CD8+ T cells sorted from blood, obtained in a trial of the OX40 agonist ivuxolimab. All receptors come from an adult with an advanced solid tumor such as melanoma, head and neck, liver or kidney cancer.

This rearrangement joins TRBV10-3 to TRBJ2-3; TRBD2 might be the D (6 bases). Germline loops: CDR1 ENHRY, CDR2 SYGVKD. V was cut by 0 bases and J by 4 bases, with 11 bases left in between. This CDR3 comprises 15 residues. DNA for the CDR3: TGTGCCATCAGTGAGTCGGAACTAGCAGCAGATACGCAGTATTTT. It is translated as CAISESELAADTQYF.

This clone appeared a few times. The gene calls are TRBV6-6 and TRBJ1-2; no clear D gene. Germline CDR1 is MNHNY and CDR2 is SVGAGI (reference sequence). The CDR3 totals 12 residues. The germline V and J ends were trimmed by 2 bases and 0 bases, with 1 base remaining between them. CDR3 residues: CASSYTNYGYTF. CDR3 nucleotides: TGTGCCAGCAGTTACACTAACTATGGCTACACCTTC.

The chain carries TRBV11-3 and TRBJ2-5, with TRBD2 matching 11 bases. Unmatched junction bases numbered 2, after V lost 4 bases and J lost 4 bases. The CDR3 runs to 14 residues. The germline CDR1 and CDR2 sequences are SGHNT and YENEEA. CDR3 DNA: TGTGCCAGCAGCTCCGGGACTAGCGGAGAGACCCAGTACTTC. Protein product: CASSSGTSGETQYF.

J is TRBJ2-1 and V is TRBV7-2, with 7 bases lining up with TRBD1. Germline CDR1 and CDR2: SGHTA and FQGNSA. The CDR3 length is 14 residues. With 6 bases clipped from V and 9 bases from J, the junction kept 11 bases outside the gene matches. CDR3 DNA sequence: TGTGCCAGCAGATCACAGGGGATGGGCGGTGAGCAGTTCTTC. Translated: CASRSQGMGGEQFF.

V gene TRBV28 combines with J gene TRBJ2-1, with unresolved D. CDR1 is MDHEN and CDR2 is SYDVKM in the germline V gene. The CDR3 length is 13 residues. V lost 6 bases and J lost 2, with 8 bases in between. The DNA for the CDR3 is TGTGCCAGCAGCCCCTTAACCTACAATGAGCAGTTCTTC. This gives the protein CASSPLTYNEQFF. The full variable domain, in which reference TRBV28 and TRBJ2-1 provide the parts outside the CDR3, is DVKVTQSSRYLVKRTGEKVFLECVQDMDHENMFWYRQDPGLGLRLIYFSYDVKMKEKGDIPEGYSVSREKKERFSLILESASTNQTSMYLCASSPLTYNEQFFGPGTRLTVL.